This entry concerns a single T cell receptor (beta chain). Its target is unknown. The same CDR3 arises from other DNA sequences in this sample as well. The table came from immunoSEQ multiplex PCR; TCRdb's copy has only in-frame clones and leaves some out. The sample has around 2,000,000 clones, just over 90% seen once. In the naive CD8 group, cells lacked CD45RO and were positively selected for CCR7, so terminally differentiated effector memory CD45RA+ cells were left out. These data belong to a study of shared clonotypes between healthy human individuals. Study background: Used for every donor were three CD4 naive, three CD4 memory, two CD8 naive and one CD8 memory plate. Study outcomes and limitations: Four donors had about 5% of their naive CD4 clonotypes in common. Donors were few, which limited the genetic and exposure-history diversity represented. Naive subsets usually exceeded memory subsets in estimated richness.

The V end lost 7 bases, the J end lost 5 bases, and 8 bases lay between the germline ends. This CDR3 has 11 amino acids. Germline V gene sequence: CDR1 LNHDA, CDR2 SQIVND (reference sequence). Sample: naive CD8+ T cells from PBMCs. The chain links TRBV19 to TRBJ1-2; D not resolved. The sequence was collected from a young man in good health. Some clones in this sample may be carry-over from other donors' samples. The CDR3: CASKAGYGYTF. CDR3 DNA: TGTGCCAGTAAGGCAGGATATGGCTACACCTTC. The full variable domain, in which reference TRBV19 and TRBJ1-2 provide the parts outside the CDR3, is DGGITQSPKYLFRKEGQNVTLSCEQNLNHDAMYWYRQDPGQGLRLIYYSQIVNDFQKGDIAEGYSVSREKKESFPLTVTSAQKNPTAFYLCASKAGYGYTFGSGTRLTVV.